This TCR beta chain comes out of a study of T-cell reconstitution after alpha-beta-depleted transplantation in children. Study results and caveats: By one year post-transplant, T-cell counts and diversity largely arose from T cells that were newly produced.

It was with unique molecular identifiers that the TCRbeta library was prepared. MiXCR, applied by TCRdb to the PCR reads, yields one record per CDR3 protein. The table lists 300,000 to 400,000 distinct CDR3 sequences, about 16% of them singletons. Note on this clonotype: The antigen remains undetermined.

The TCR originated in a male patient aged 2 to 9 who had a stem cell transplant for acute lymphoblastic leukemia, so the T cells may come from the graft donor. Specimen: PBMCs, mostly from graft donor cells, collected 360 days after TCRalphabeta/CD19-depleted stem cell transplant.

This CDR3 is CAISEGVGSRAKNIQYF. CDR3 sequence (DNA): TGTGCCATCAGTGAGGGGGTGGGATCGAGGGCCAAAAACATTCAGTACTTC. The rearrangement uses TRBV10-3 and TRBJ2-4; no reliable D call. V gave up 2 bases and J gave up 1 base, with 15 bases separating them. CDR3 size: 17 residues. Germline V CDR1 and CDR2: ENHRY, SYGVKD.